This T cell receptor beta chain was recovered during a study of OX40 agonist ivuxolimab in advanced cancers. Whole-study context: Across the patients, intravenous ivuxolimab was delivered every 2 weeks at 0.01 to 10 mg/kg.

Sequencing was performed with immunoSEQ multiplex PCR; in TCRdb, only in-frame clones are kept and a portion is missing. The data contain about 120,000 clones, approximately 89% of them singletons. Overall study results and limits: Among patients with partial responses at 0.1-3.0 mg/kg, clonal expansion was among the lowest.

The CDR3 is 13 amino acids. Germline values: CDR1 SQVTM, CDR2 ANQGSEA. Trimming shortened V by 8 bases and J by 2 bases, and 14 bases separated the two germline ends. Concerning this clone: Its antigen remains unknown.

The material sequenced was CD4+ or CD8+ T cells sorted from blood, taken in a trial of the OX40 agonist ivuxolimab. The TCR sequence derives from an adult with an advanced solid tumor such as melanoma, head and neck, liver or kidney cancer. This rearrangement joins TRBV29-1 to TRBJ2-3; D might be TRBD1 (5 bases). For the CDR3, the DNA is TGCAGCCCACGCGTAGGGGACACAGATACGCAGTATTTT. Protein: CSPRVGDTDTQYF.